The 7 T cell receptor beta chains below were found in one sample sequenced in a study of T cells in Graves' hyperthyroidism and ophthalmopathy. TCR beta CDR3 regions were amplified from RNA transcripts. Carried out on the TCR CDR3, a first-round RT-PCR used the HTBI primer set. One entry per CDR3 protein, called by TCRdb with MiXCR from the multiplex PCR reads. The sample holds roughly 400,000 distinct CDR3 sequences; around 15% are singletons and the top ten take 25% to 30%. Sequencing used blood. The receptors were sampled from a man aged 45-65 years with Graves' ophthalmopathy.

The rearrangement uses TRBV5-1 and TRBJ2-5, with D perhaps TRBD2 (5 bases). In germline, CDR1 is SGHRS, CDR2 YFSETQ. The CDR3 has 14 amino acids. Trimming removed 1 base at V and 3 bases at J, with 10 bases between. CDR3 nucleotide sequence: TGCGCCAGCAGCTTGACTGACGGGGAAGAGACCCAGTACTTC. Protein product: CASSLTDGEETQYF. Based on the CDR3 plus reference TRBV5-1 and TRBJ2-5, the full variable domain is KAGVTQTPRYLIKTRGQQVTLSCSPISGHRSVSWYQQTPGQGLQFLFEYFSETQRNKGNFPGRFSGRQFSNSRSEMNVSTLELGDSALYLCASSLTDGEETQYFGPGTRLLVL.

This clonotype was seen repeatedly, ten times or more. The rearrangement joins TRBV6-1 to TRBJ1-1; D possibly corresponds to TRBD1 (6 bases). The CDR3 is 13 amino acids. The V end lost 8 bases, the J end lost 10 bases, and 20 bases lay between the germline ends. Germline V gene data show CDR1 as MNHNS and CDR2 as SASEGT. The chain's CDR3 is CASSGDTKVGAFF. CDR3 coding DNA: TGTGCCAGCTCGGGGGACACTAAGGTTGGAGCTTTCTTT.

This clonotype appeared many times. The rearrangement uses TRBV2 and TRBJ2-7; perhaps TRBD1 as D (5 bases). This CDR3 region has 13 residues. Germline-derived CDR1 and CDR2 are SNHLY and FYNNEI. V gave up 7 bases and J gave up 1 base, with 11 bases separating them. CDR3 sequence reads: CASKTEASYEQYF. CDR3 in DNA: TGTGCCAGCAAGACAGAAGCTTCCTACGAGCAGTACTTC.

CDR3 nucleotides: TGCAGCGTTCGGCTAGCGGGAGCAACAGATACGCAGTATTTT. As protein: CSVRLAGATDTQYF. V usage is TRBV29-1 and J usage is TRBJ2-3; 10 nucleotides align to TRBD2. The V segment lost 5 bases and the J segment 3 bases; nucleotides outside the gene matches: 5. Germline lookup yields CDR1 SQVTM and CDR2 ANQGSEA. This CDR3 is built from 14 residues.

The rearrangement links TRBV20-1 to TRBJ1-1; no reliable D call. This CDR3 is 15 amino acids long. Germline CDR1 and CDR2: DFQATT and SNEGSKA (reference sequence). Trimming removed 3 bases from V and 3 bases from J, with 17 bases in between. The CDR3 sequence is CSASAGVRFDTEAFF. The DNA of the CDR3 is TGCAGTGCTAGTGCGGGCGTAAGGTTCGACACTGAAGCTTTCTTT.

The table lists this clonotype with a few counts. At one boundary the junction diverges from the germline segment, which might be a read error. J is TRBJ1-5 and V is TRBV28; D might be TRBD1 (5 bases). This CDR3 has 15 residues. Germline assignment: CDR1 MDHEN and CDR2 SYDVKM. CDR3 residues: CASSSGIRRNQSQHF. CDR3 DNA sequence: TGTGCCAGCAGTTCAGGGATTCGGCGCAATCAGTCCCAGCATTTT.

At least ten counts were recorded for this clonotype. V usage is TRBV5-1 and J usage is TRBJ2-1, with 14 bases aligning to TRBD2. Germline CDR1 is SGHRS and CDR2 is YFSETQ. CDR3 length equals 18 residues. With V trimmed by 2 bases and J by 9 bases, 13 bases remained unmatched. The DNA of the CDR3 is TGCGCCAGCAGCTTTCTCGGGACTAGCGGGAGTCCTCGTGGTGAGCAGTTCTTC. It specifies CASSFLGTSGSPRGEQFF. Full variable domain (outside the CDR3, taken from reference TRBV5-1 and TRBJ2-1): KAGVTQTPRYLIKTRGQQVTLSCSPISGHRSVSWYQQTPGQGLQFLFEYFSETQRNKGNFPGRFSGRQFSNSRSEMNVSTLELGDSALYLCASSFLGTSGSPRGEQFFGPGTRLTVL.